The 7 T cell receptor beta chains reported below all come from one sample, sequenced in a study of cytomegalovirus exposure and HLA in healthy donors. The PCR was carried out with 60 Vbeta primers and 13 Jbeta primers. TCRdb keeps only in-frame clones here, not all; method: immunoSEQ multiplex PCR. The top ten clones hold 1.5% to 2% of a sample with approximately 190,000 clones, around four fifths of them seen once. Sequenced material: PBMCs. These receptors came from a man aged 35 to 55 in good health and CMV-seropositive.

V is TRBV10-3 and J is TRBJ1-1; no definite D call. The germline gives CDR1 ENHRY, CDR2 SYGVKD. Trimming pared 2 bases from V and 4 bases from J, leaving 8 bases between. The CDR3 is 13 amino acids. CDR3 sequence: CAISEPGTTEAFF. The CDR3 nucleotides are TGTGCCATCAGTGAGCCCGGTACCACTGAAGCTTTCTTT.

This clone was counted only a few times. The V gene is TRBV5-5, the J gene TRBJ2-5; D unresolved. V lost 4 bases, J lost 0 bases, and 10 bases lay in between. Germline lookup yields CDR1 SGHKS and CDR2 YYEKEE (reference sequence). The CDR3 length is 14 residues. Here the CDR3 DNA reads TGTGCCAGCAGCGCTCGCGTCAACCAAGAGACCCAGTACTTC. This codes for CASSARVNQETQYF.

The chain recombines TRBV5-8 with TRBJ1-1; perhaps TRBD1 as D (6 bases). Per the germline V gene, CDR1 is SGHTS and CDR2 is YDEGEE. The CDR3 is 15 residues long. V was trimmed by 1 base and J by 1 base, leaving 11 bases between them. As DNA, the CDR3 is TGTGCCAGCAGCTTGTGGGGGGGCTCGAACACTGAAGCTTTCTTT. This sequence encodes CASSLWGGSNTEAFF.

The chain is built from TRBV19 and TRBJ1-5; no firm D call. The CDR3 sequence is 12 residues long. Trimming stripped 5 bases from V and 5 bases from J, with 7 bases between. From germline, CDR1 is LNHDA and CDR2 SQIVND (reference sequence). CDR3: CASSLQDQPQHF. Written as DNA, the CDR3 is TGTGCCAGTAGTTTGCAGGATCAGCCCCAGCATTTT.

The V gene is TRBV5-1, the J gene TRBJ1-4, with 8 bases matching TRBD1. The length of the CDR3 is 14 residues. Per the germline V gene, CDR1 is SGHRS and CDR2 is YFSETQ. Trimming cost V 4 bases and J 7 bases; bases outside gene matches: 6. The CDR3 coding sequence is TGCGCCAGCAGCCCAGGGACAGGAGGTGAAAAACTGTTTTTT. It encodes CASSPGTGGEKLFF.

This chain links TRBV19 with TRBJ2-2, with a tentative D call TRBD1 (6 bases). Trimming removed 4 bases from V and 4 bases from J, with 10 bases in between. Germline V gives CDR1 LNHDA, CDR2 SQIVND (reference sequence). The CDR3 spans 14 residues. This CDR3 is CASSTLGGTGELFF. The CDR3 bases are TGTGCCAGTAGTACCTTAGGGGGCACCGGGGAGCTGTTTTTT.

The chain carries TRBV28 and TRBJ1-1, with D hard to call. Germline-derived CDR1 and CDR2 are MDHEN and SYDVKM. Trimming cost V 3 bases and J 2 bases, with 16 bases left between them. CDR3 length: 16 residues. CDR3 nucleotides: TGTGCCAGCAGTTTTCCCATGGGCCTGCTCAACACTGAAGCTTTCTTT. It yields the protein CASSFPMGLLNTEAFF.